Each of the 32 T cell receptor beta chains below was sequenced from the same sample in a study of T cell repertoires in cytomegalovirus infection. TCRdb itself ran the reads through MiXCR, one entry per CDR3 protein. The sample contains about 310,000 distinct CDR3 sequences, 9.6% of which appear only once. The source material was PBMCs. These receptors came from a human donor in good health (CMV status not recorded). Some clones in this sample may be carry-over from other donors' samples.

The table lists this clonotype with a few counts. This chain uses TRBV20-1 with TRBJ1-2; D remains ambiguous. CDR1 and CDR2 from the germline V gene are DFQATT and SNEGSKA (reference sequence). V lost 0 bases and J 2 bases, leaving 7 bases between the germline ends. The CDR3 is 13 amino acids. CDR3 sequence reads: CSARDSRNYGYTF. The CDR3 DNA follows: TGCAGTGCTAGAGATTCGAGAAACTATGGCTACACCTTC.

At least ten counts were recorded for this clonotype. This chain joins TRBV18 and TRBJ2-5, with D perhaps matching TRBD1 (5 bases). Trimming left V 5 bases short and J 3 bases short, with 7 bases between. CDR1 KGHSH and CDR2 LQKENI come from the germline V gene. The CDR3 totals 12 residues. The CDR3, as DNA: TGTGCCAGCTCAGCAGGGAAAGAGACCCAGTACTTC. Translated: CASSAGKETQYF.

At least ten counts were recorded for this clonotype. The V gene is TRBV7-9, the J gene TRBJ2-2; D perhaps matches TRBD2 (5 bases). The germline gives CDR1 SEHNR, CDR2 FQNEAQ (reference sequence). This CDR3 is 16 amino acids long. Trimming took off 2 bases at V and 0 bases at J, with 10 bases between the two ends. The CDR3 loop is CASSLMLASNTGELFF. CDR3 in DNA: TGTGCCAGCAGCTTAATGCTAGCCTCGAACACCGGGGAGCTGTTTTTT.

A single count supports this clonotype. This CDR3 reads CASSAGTGRTDTQYF. In DNA, the CDR3 is TGCGCCAGCAGCGCCGGGACAGGGCGCACAGATACGCAGTATTTT. V gene TRBV5-1 combines with J gene TRBJ2-3, with TRBD1 identical over 9 bases. Germline V gives CDR1 SGHRS, CDR2 YFSETQ. This CDR3 spans 15 amino acids. Unmatched junction bases numbered 4, after V lost 4 bases and J lost 1 base.

This clonotype was observed at least ten times. The chain is built from TRBV12-3 or TRBV12-4 and TRBJ1-1, with D unclear. Trimming cost V 6 bases and J 10 bases, with 12 bases left between them. This CDR3 has 11 residues. The CDR3 nucleotides read TGTGCCAGCAGCCCGAGAGGGAGAGCTTTCTTT. It translates to CASSPRGRAFF.

The chain is built from TRBV6-6 and TRBJ2-3, with 11 bases matching TRBD2. The V segment lost 5 bases and the J segment 6 bases; nucleotides outside the gene matches: 10. CDR3 length: 16 amino acids. Germline CDR1 MNHNY, CDR2 SVGAGI (reference sequence). The CDR3 reads CASSLTSGAPRDTQYF. The CDR3 region has the DNA TGTGCCAGCAGTCTGACTAGCGGGGCCCCGCGGGATACGCAGTATTTT.

This clonotype was recorded at least ten times. The chain combines TRBV6-2 or TRBV6-3 with TRBJ1-5; tentatively, D is TRBD1 (5 bases). CDR3 length: 19 amino acids. V was shortened by 2 bases and J by 0 bases, with 20 bases between the two germline ends. In germline, CDR1 is MNHEY, CDR2 SVGEGT. CDR3 residues: CASSYILGGARDSNQPQHF. As DNA, the CDR3 is TGTGCCAGCAGTTACATCCTCGGAGGGGCGCGGGATAGCAATCAGCCCCAGCATTTT.

The chain carries TRBV23-1 and TRBJ2-3; unclear D gene. TRBV23-1 has ORF status, its function being uncertain. Trimming took off 9 bases at V and 0 bases at J, with 13 bases between the two ends. The CDR3 has 14 amino acids. The CDR3 DNA sequence: TGCGCCAGGGTTCGATTGGCTAGCACAGATACGCAGTATTTT. Protein product: CARVRLASTDTQYF.

This clonotype was observed at least ten times. The CDR3 DNA follows: TGTGCCAGCAGTTACAGCCAGGCTAGCAATCAGCCCCAGCATTTT. Translating gives CASSYSQASNQPQHF. The chain joins TRBV6-6 to TRBJ1-5; D is uncertain. The CDR3 totals 15 residues. The germline gives CDR1 MNHNY, CDR2 SVGAGI (reference sequence). The V end was cut by 2 bases, the J end by 0 bases, with 8 bases between.

This sequence joins TRBV23-1 and TRBJ2-1, with D possibly being TRBD2 (7 bases). TRBV23-1 is assigned to the ORF class and has an uncertain function. The CDR3 has 15 residues. Trimming left V 2 bases short and J 6 bases short, with 14 bases between. CDR3 protein: CASSQRGGASNEQFF. The CDR3 DNA is TGCGCCAGCAGTCAAAGGGGGGGCGCGAGCAATGAGCAGTTCTTC.

This clonotype was found many times. One junction end disagrees with the germline gene, perhaps due to a read error. V gene TRBV12-3 or TRBV12-4 combines with J gene TRBJ2-7; the D is unclear. The CDR3 runs 12 residues. CDR3 region: CASSLGSYEQYF. The CDR3 nucleotides are TGTGCCAGCAGCTTAGGCAGTTACGAGCAGTACTTC.

V and J are TRBV29-1 and TRBJ1-1, with D unclear. V dropped 3 bases and J dropped 0 bases, with 5 bases sitting between them. The CDR3 totals 12 residues. CDR1 SQVTM and CDR2 ANQGSEA come from the germline V gene. The CDR3: CSVDWLNTEAFF. The CDR3 DNA reads TGCAGCGTTGATTGGCTGAACACTGAAGCTTTCTTT. Filled out from reference TRBV29-1 and TRBJ1-1, the complete variable domain reads SAVISQKPSRDICQRGTSLTIQCQVDSQVTMMFWYRQQPGQSLTLIATANQGSEATYESGFVIDKFPISRPNLTFSTLTVSNMSPEDSSIYLCSVDWLNTEAFFGQGTRLTVV.

There are many counts of this clonotype. The CDR3 spells CATSRGNQPQHF. In DNA, the CDR3 is TGTGCCACCAGCAGAGGAAATCAGCCCCAGCATTTT. V is TRBV15 and J is TRBJ1-5; D not resolved. V lost 1 base and J 4 bases, leaving 2 bases between the germline ends. This CDR3 has 12 amino acids. Germline lookup yields CDR1 LNHNV and CDR2 YYDKDF (reference sequence).

The V and J genes are TRBV12-5 and TRBJ1-1; TRBD1 matches at 7 bases. With 7 bases clipped from V and 2 bases from J, the junction kept 7 bases outside the gene matches. Germline CDR1 LGHNT, CDR2 FRNRAP. The CDR3 loop spans 14 amino acids. The CDR3 loop is CASALQGPNTEAFF. The CDR3 nucleotides are TGTGCTAGTGCCTTACAGGGGCCTAACACTGAAGCTTTCTTT.

This clonotype was recorded at least ten times. This chain links TRBV19 with TRBJ2-2; D may be TRBD1 or TRBD2 (5 bases each). Germline V CDR1 and CDR2: LNHDA, SQIVND (reference sequence). V lost 4 bases to trimming and J lost 9 bases, with 18 bases between them. This CDR3 is built from 15 residues. CDR3 DNA: TGTGCCAGTAGTAAGGGCCAGGGAGACCACCGGGAGCTGTTTTTT. This gives the protein CASSKGQGDHRELFF.

This clonotype has only a few counts. A much larger clone differs by one base, so this may be a read error. The chain links TRBV12-3 or TRBV12-4 to TRBJ2-3; D call uncertain. V shed 5 bases and J shed 8 bases, with 17 bases lying between them. The CDR3 runs 14 residues. DNA for the CDR3: TGTGCCAGCAGTAAACAAATCCAGGCAGGTACGCAGTATTTT. Protein sequence: CASSKQIQAGTQYF.

Many counts were recorded for this clonotype. The genes are TRBV28 and TRBJ2-7; D may correspond to TRBD1 or TRBD2 (6 bases each). Germline CDR1 MDHEN, CDR2 SYDVKM. V lost 5 bases and J lost 0, with 29 bases in between. The CDR3 sequence is 20 residues long. The CDR3 reads CASSPSGAGHLFFHSYEQYV. CDR3 DNA sequence: TGTGCCAGCAGTCCCAGTGGGGCGGGACATCTATTTTTCCACTCCTACGAGCAGTACGTC.

The chain uses TRBV28 and TRBJ2-2, with D uncertain. The CDR3 contains 16 residues. Germline V gene data show CDR1 as MDHEN and CDR2 as SYDVKM. The V gene lost 7 bases and the J gene lost 5 bases, with 20 bases spanning the gap. CDR3 DNA sequence: TGTGCCAGCAATGAAATCTCAGGATTGAGGACCGGGGAGCTGTTTTTT. Amino acids: CASNEISGLRTGELFF.

CDR3 coding DNA: TGTGCCAGCAGTTCCCCGAGAGGGTTCGGACTAGCGGGGACCTACAATGAGCAGTTCTTC. The encoded protein is CASSSPRGFGLAGTYNEQFF. This rearrangement joins TRBV28 to TRBJ2-1; TRBD2 agrees at 12 bases. V shed 4 bases, J shed 2 bases, and the junction held 15 bases outside the gene matches. CDR1 is MDHEN and CDR2 is SYDVKM in the germline V gene. The CDR3 consists of 20 residues.

Many counts were recorded for this clonotype. The chain combines TRBV7-2 with TRBJ1-1; D might be TRBD1 (6 bases). The germline CDR1 and CDR2 sequences are SGHTA and FQGNSA. The CDR3 is made up of 14 amino acids. V was shortened by 5 bases and J by 1 base, with 11 bases between the two germline ends. The CDR3 DNA reads as TGTGCCAGCAGCGATCCAGGGGCGAACACTGAAGCTTTCTTT. Encoded protein: CASSDPGANTEAFF. Full variable domain (outside the CDR3, taken from reference TRBV7-2 and TRBJ1-1): GAGVSQSPSNKVTEKGKDVELRCDPISGHTALYWYRQSLGQGLEFLIYFQGNSAPDKSGLPSDRFSAERTGGSVSTLTIQRTQQEDSAVYLCASSDPGANTEAFFGQGTRLTVV.

This clonotype was observed at least ten times. The chain has TRBV5-5 and TRBJ1-2; unclear D gene. In germline, CDR1 is SGHKS, CDR2 YYEKEE (reference sequence). The CDR3 runs 15 residues. Trimming took 0 bases from V and 0 from J, leaving 9 bases between them. CDR3 sequence: CASSLVPGSNYGYTF. Here the CDR3 DNA reads TGTGCCAGCAGCTTGGTGCCAGGTTCTAACTATGGCTACACCTTC.

This clonotype was observed at least ten times. V is TRBV28 and J is TRBJ2-7; D is unresolved. The V end lost 6 bases, the J end lost 3 bases, and 12 bases lay between the germline ends. CDR1 is MDHEN, CDR2 SYDVKM, per germline. The CDR3 spans 13 residues. For the CDR3, the DNA is TGTGCCAGCAGCACCGGGCCCTACTACGAGCAGTACGTC. Protein sequence: CASSTGPYYEQYV.

This clonotype appeared many times. This chain joins TRBV6-2 or TRBV6-3 and TRBJ2-3; a possible D gene is TRBD2 (7 bases). Trimming cost V 2 bases and J 2 bases, with 14 bases left between them. The CDR3 is 16 residues long. Germline CDR1 is MNHEY and CDR2 is SVGEGT. CDR3 coding DNA: TGTGCCAGCAGTTACCGAGGCGGGGGCCCCACAGATACGCAGTATTTT. The encoded protein is CASSYRGGGPTDTQYF.

This clonotype was seen only a few times. The chain recombines TRBV4-3 with TRBJ2-1; D may be TRBD2 (5 bases). This CDR3 has 13 residues. The V gene's germline CDR1 is LGHNA and CDR2 YSLEER. Trimming left V 0 bases short and J 8 bases short, with 8 bases between. The DNA for the CDR3 is TGCGCCAGCAGCCAAGAACTAGTTGATGAGCAGTTCTTC. It yields the protein CASSQELVDEQFF.

This clonotype has ten or more counts. The chain employs TRBV28 and TRBJ1-1; 10 positions match TRBD1. V was clipped by 7 bases and J by 5 bases; unmatched bases: 7. CDR1 is MDHEN, CDR2 SYDVKM, per germline. The CDR3 has 14 amino acids. The DNA for the CDR3 is TGTGCCAGCACCCGACAGGGGGCAAGGACTGAAGCTTTCTTT. Protein: CASTRQGARTEAFF.

J is TRBJ2-1 and V is TRBV6-2 or TRBV6-3; tentatively, D is TRBD1 (6 bases). Germline-derived CDR1 and CDR2 are MNHEY and SVGEGT. CDR3 length equals 15 residues. Trimming stripped 5 bases from V and 3 bases from J, with 14 bases between. CDR3 loop: CASSKDSILYNEQFF. CDR3 in DNA: TGTGCCAGCAGTAAGGACAGTATACTCTACAATGAGCAGTTCTTC.

This sequence joins TRBV20-1 and TRBJ2-5; D unresolved. There are 13 residues in the CDR3. In germline, CDR1 is DFQATT, CDR2 SNEGSKA (reference sequence). V lost 6 bases and J lost 1, with 12 bases in between. The CDR3 nucleotides are TGCAGTGCCAGCCGGACGTCCCAAGAGACCCAGTACTTC. As protein: CSASRTSQETQYF.

This clonotype came up many times. The V gene is TRBV5-5, the J gene TRBJ2-5; the D gene is possibly TRBD1 (5 bases). The CDR3 has 14 residues. The V gene's germline CDR1 is SGHKS and CDR2 YYEKEE (reference sequence). The V end was cut by 4 bases, the J end by 1 base, with 11 bases between. CDR3: CASSGTGLQETQYF. Written as DNA, the CDR3 is TGTGCCAGCAGCGGAACAGGTCTCCAAGAGACCCAGTACTTC.

As regards this clonotype: A single base separates this from a much larger clone, so it may be a read error. Here the CDR3 omits its conserved ending phenylalanine or tryptophan, so a read error is the likely source. The chain carries TRBV7-3 and TRBJ2-3; D may correspond to TRBD1 or TRBD2 (5 bases each). Germline CDR1 is SGHTA and CDR2 is FQGTGA. V dropped 1 base and J dropped 9 bases, with 20 bases sitting between them. The CDR3 has 16 amino acids. The CDR3 bases are TGTGCCAGCAGCTTAAGGGGGTTGGGCAGCCAGGAGACGCAGTATTCT. It specifies CASSLRGLGSQETQYS.

Here the CDR3 reads CSAIEALSGNTIYF. The CDR3 bases are TGCAGTGCTATTGAGGCCCTCTCTGGAAACACCATATATTTT. The J gene is TRBJ1-3, the V gene TRBV20-1; no definite D call. V gave up 4 bases and J gave up 0 bases, with 10 bases separating them. Germline CDR1 is DFQATT and CDR2 is SNEGSKA (reference sequence). CDR3 length: 14 residues.

This clonotype was observed many times. The CDR3 DNA sequence: TGTGCCAGCAGCGAGAGGGGAGGATCTGACGAGCAGTACTTC. Protein sequence: CASSERGGSDEQYF. This rearrangement joins TRBV7-9 to TRBJ2-7; a weak D match, TRBD2 (6 bases). Deletions cut 5 bases from V and 5 bases from J, with 16 bases between. The CDR3 is made up of 14 amino acids. CDR1 and CDR2 from the germline V gene are SEHNR and FQNEAQ (reference sequence).

This clonotype has a count of ten or more. V gene TRBV2 combines with J gene TRBJ2-1; 15 positions agree with TRBD2. V shed 6 bases and J 4 bases; nucleotides not matched to a gene: 4. Per germline, CDR1 SNHLY and CDR2 FYNNEI. This CDR3 comprises 16 residues. CDR3 amino acids: CASRSGLAGGYNEQFF. The CDR3 DNA is TGTGCCAGCAGAAGCGGACTAGCGGGGGGGTACAATGAGCAGTTCTTC.